Shown below are 7 T cell receptor beta chains from a single sample sequenced in a study of T cells in Graves' hyperthyroidism and ophthalmopathy. What was amplified from RNA transcripts were TCR beta CDR3 regions. When the TCR CDR3 underwent first-round RT-PCR, the HTBI primer set was used. MiXCR, applied by TCRdb to the multiplex PCR reads, yields one record per CDR3 protein. The sample gives roughly 360,000 distinct CDR3 sequences, about 13% of which show up once; around 20% is in the top ten. Sequencing used blood. The receptors stem from a man aged 30 to 39 with Graves' hyperthyroidism that later progressed to Graves' ophthalmopathy.

This clonotype was seen just once. This chain joins TRBV12-3 or TRBV12-4 and TRBJ1-5, with 8 bases identical to TRBD1. This CDR3 is built from 16 residues. Trimming at V came to 3 bases and at J to 0 bases, leaving 4 bases not matched to a gene. The CDR3 coding sequence is TGTGCCAGCAGTTTCGGACAGGGCTATAGCAATCAGCCCCAGCATTTT. It is translated as CASSFGQGYSNQPQHF.

This clonotype was recorded at least ten times. The genes are TRBV2 and TRBJ1-3; a possible D gene is TRBD1 (6 bases). Trimming took off 7 bases at V and 2 bases at J, with 12 bases between the two ends. The germline gives CDR1 SNHLY, CDR2 FYNNEI. The CDR3 runs 14 residues. The CDR3 region has the DNA TGTGCCAGCATCCGGGGGGCCGCTGGAAACACCATATATTTT. Its protein product is CASIRGAAGNTIYF.

This clonotype came up a few times. The V gene is TRBV29-1, the J gene TRBJ2-2, with 8 positions matching TRBD2. CDR1 and CDR2 (germline): SQVTM, ANQGSEA. V lost 7 bases, J lost 7 bases, and 5 bases stayed unmatched. The CDR3 has 12 amino acids. CDR3 loop: CSAAGGGGELFF. CDR3 nucleotide sequence: TGCAGCGCGGCGGGGGGTGGCGGGGAGCTGTTTTTT.

This clonotype was recorded many times. The V call is TRBV12-3 or TRBV12-4, the J call TRBJ2-3; the D call may be TRBD1 or TRBD2 (5 bases each). This CDR3 is built from 14 residues. V lost 2 bases, J lost 5 bases, and 11 bases lay in between. The CDR3 loop is CASSLRGRGDTQYF. CDR3 in DNA: TGTGCCAGCAGTTTACGGGGACGAGGAGATACGCAGTATTTT.

The CDR3 reads CASSLSPGGYTDTQYF. The CDR3 DNA follows: TGTGCCAGCAGTTTATCGCCGGGGGGGTACACAGATACGCAGTATTTT. The V call is TRBV27, the J call TRBJ2-3; 8 bases agree with TRBD2. Germline V gene lookup returns CDR1 MNHEY and CDR2 SMNVEV (reference sequence). After removal of 0 bases from V and 2 bases from J, the junction contained 4 bases not matched to a gene. The CDR3 has 16 residues.

A word on this clonotype: A much more abundant neighbour one base away suggests this may be a read error. This chain uses TRBV20-1 with TRBJ1-2, with TRBD1 identical over 10 bases. The CDR3 runs 16 residues. In germline, CDR1 is DFQATT, CDR2 SNEGSKA (reference sequence). The CDR3 is CSARRQGAHYGYGYAF. The CDR3 DNA sequence: TGCAGTGCTAGGAGACAGGGGGCGCATTATGGCTATGGCTACGCCTTC.

This clonotype was recorded at least ten times. The V call is TRBV2, the J call TRBJ2-2; perhaps TRBD2 as D (6 bases). Germline V CDR1 and CDR2: SNHLY, FYNNEI. The CDR3 loop spans 17 amino acids. V lost 4 bases to trimming and J lost 2 bases, with 17 bases between them. The CDR3 reads CASSVVIGGVNTGELFF. DNA for the CDR3: TGTGCCAGCAGTGTGGTTATTGGCGGGGTAAACACCGGGGAGCTGTTTTTT.